Each of the 9 T cell receptor beta chains below was sequenced from the same sample in a study of CD8+CD57+ T cells in acquired aplastic anemia. The template used for profiling TCR beta VDJ and CDR3 was genomic DNA. One entry per CDR3 protein results from TCRdb running MiXCR on the reads. This sample carries about 42,000 distinct CDR3 sequences, about 65% of them seen once, and the ten largest clones take around a quarter. Material for sequencing was sorted CD4+, CD8+, or CD8+CD57+ T cells (not recorded which) from PBMCs. The receptors stem from a human donor in good health, serving as a control.

This clonotype was detected only a few times. The chain carries TRBV24-1 and TRBJ2-1; 11 bases align to TRBD2. The CDR3 length is 16 residues. Germline assignment: CDR1 KGHDR and CDR2 SFDVKD. Germline trimming cut 3 bases from V and 8 bases from J; bases unmatched to any gene: 8. The CDR3 sequence is CATSDRTSGRWDEQFF. CDR3 sequence (DNA): TGTGCCACCAGTGATCGAACTAGCGGGAGATGGGATGAGCAGTTCTTC.

The rearrangement joins TRBV29-1 to TRBJ2-7; 9 bases line up with TRBD1. The end of the DNA aligns better with TRBJ2-5, so the J call may be wrong. The germline V gene encodes CDR1 SQVTM and CDR2 ANQGSEA. The CDR3 loop spans 14 amino acids. CDR3 nucleotides: TGCAGCGTTGTTTTACAGGGGGCAGGAGAGACCCAGTACTTC. Protein product: CSVVLQGAGETQYF.

The CDR3 loop is CASSLGRDGYTF. CDR3 nucleotides: TGTGCCAGCAGCTTAGGCAGGGATGGCTACACCTTC. The V and J genes are TRBV7-3 and TRBJ1-2; TRBD1 might be the D (5 bases). Trimming removed 2 bases from V and 6 bases from J, with 7 bases in between. Germline V gene data show CDR1 as SGHTA and CDR2 as FQGTGA. The CDR3 has 12 amino acids.

By sample fraction, this clonotype is medium-sized. The chain couples TRBV29-1 to TRBJ1-3, with D unresolved. V was clipped by 6 bases and J by 4 bases, with 16 bases between them. The CDR3 is made up of 14 amino acids. The germline gives CDR1 SQVTM, CDR2 ANQGSEA. The CDR3 here is CSVETEPRGNTIYF. CDR3 coding DNA: TGCAGCGTAGAAACCGAGCCCAGGGGAAACACCATATATTTT. The whole variable domain, filled in from reference TRBV29-1 and TRBJ1-3, reads SAVISQKPSRDICQRGTSLTIQCQVDSQVTMMFWYRQQPGQSLTLIATANQGSEATYESGFVIDKFPISRPNLTFSTLTVSNMSPEDSSIYLCSVETEPRGNTIYFGEGSWLTVV.

The chain is built from TRBV20-1 and TRBJ2-7; no reliable D call. With 0 bases removed from V and 5 bases from J, the gap between germline ends came to 11 bases. The length of the CDR3 is 13 residues. The germline CDR1 and CDR2 sequences are DFQATT and SNEGSKA (reference sequence). Here the CDR3 reads CSARDSGLDEQYF. The CDR3 nucleotides are TGCAGTGCTAGAGATTCAGGTTTGGACGAGCAGTACTTC.

Note on this clonotype: A much larger clone lies one base from this, so it may be a read error. The genes are TRBV7-8 and TRBJ2-5; a weak D match, TRBD2 (7 bases). From germline, CDR1 is SGHVS and CDR2 FQNEAQ. This CDR3 is built from 16 residues. Written as DNA, the CDR3 is TGCGCCAGCAGCCAAAAAAGGGGGGGGGCCCAAGAGACCCAGTACTTC. Protein product: CASSQKRGGAQETQYF.

The chain couples TRBV24-1 to TRBJ2-7; 7 bases fit TRBD1. The CDR3 extends over 14 amino acids. The germline V gene encodes CDR1 KGHDR and CDR2 SFDVKD. The J segment lost 0 bases and the V segment lost 5 bases, leaving 3 bases of the junction unmatched. The CDR3 bases are TGTGCCACCAGTGCACAGGGGACCTCCTACGAGCAGTACTTC. Amino acid sequence: CATSAQGTSYEQYF.

The CDR3 loop is CAISETSGGGTYEQYF. CDR3 bases: TGTGCCATCAGTGAGACTAGCGGGGGGGGAACCTACGAGCAGTACTTC. The rearrangement links TRBV10-3 to TRBJ2-7; TRBD2 aligns across 13 bases. The germline V gene encodes CDR1 ENHRY and CDR2 SYGVKD. With V trimmed by 2 bases and J by 2 bases, 3 bases remained unmatched. The CDR3 contains 16 residues.

The chain couples TRBV7-6 to TRBJ2-7, with a possible D match to TRBD1 (6 bases). V dropped 6 bases and J dropped 5 bases, with 17 bases sitting between them. The CDR3 extends over 14 amino acids. Germline V lookup: CDR1 SGHVS, CDR2 FNYEAQ. Written as DNA, the CDR3 is TGTGCCAGCAGTTACTTTACAGGGTCCCACGAGCAGTACTTC. Its protein product is CASSYFTGSHEQYF. The variable domain in full, completed from reference TRBV7-6 and TRBJ2-7, reads GAGVSQSPRYKVTKRGQDVALRCDPISGHVSLYWYRQALGQGPEFLTYFNYEAQQDKSGLPNDRFSAERPEGSISTLTIQRTEQRDSAMYRCASSYFTGSHEQYFGPGTRLTVT.